These 14 T cell receptor beta chains were sequenced from one sample in a study of human T cells and chemical hapten exposure (dated by TCRdb to the early 2020s). The sample's time point, from its label and the paper: patch test 1, 2 weeks after DPC sensitization. The treatment or condition label here, explained by the study, means: therapeutic diphenylcyclopropenone sensitization with weekly scalp DPC. Libraries were constructed by RACE. Sequencing was carried out with a NextSeq 500. TCRdb took the public reads, trimmed them with fastp at Q25, ran MiXCR for clone calling and kept in-frame beta chains. Records with the same CDR3 protein are collapsed into one entry carrying the most frequent genes and DNA. Within this sample are around 120,000 distinct CDR3 sequences, with over 10% of them counted one time only. 1.4% of the sample lies in the top ten. Sequences were derived from whole blood, sampled in connection with sensitization to the hapten diphenylcyclopropenone (DPC). The receptor source for this set is a woman between 45 and 65 years old with alopecia areata. Some clones in this sample may be carry-over from other donors' samples.

This clonotype was seen many times. The rearrangement uses TRBV3-1 and TRBJ1-1; D is unclear. The germline V gene encodes CDR1 LGHDT and CDR2 YNNKEL (reference sequence). CDR3 size: 16 residues. V shed 5 bases and J shed 4 bases, with 20 bases lying between them. The CDR3 region is CASSSIYRVSGTEAFF. The CDR3 DNA sequence: TGTGCCAGCAGCTCGATTTACAGAGTGTCGGGCACTGAAGCTTTCTTT.

The chain has TRBV20-1 and TRBJ2-7, with a possible D match to TRBD2 (6 bases). CDR3 length: 14 amino acids. The germline V and J ends were trimmed by 3 bases and 3 bases, with 15 bases remaining between them. Germline V gives CDR1 DFQATT, CDR2 SNEGSKA (reference sequence). The CDR3 is CSASASGPSYEQYF. Written as DNA, the CDR3 is TGCAGTGCTAGTGCGAGCGGGCCCAGCTACGAGCAGTACTTC.

The chain couples TRBV7-9 to TRBJ1-2; TRBD1 agrees at 9 bases. The germline V gene has CDR1 SEHNR and CDR2 FQNEAQ (reference sequence). CDR3 length: 16 residues. V was clipped by 5 bases and J by 6 bases; unmatched bases: 13. The CDR3 loop reads CASSIIDRDRDDGYTF. CDR3 coding DNA: TGTGCCAGCAGCATCATAGACCGGGACAGGGACGATGGCTACACCTTC.

V is TRBV4-1 and J is TRBJ1-5; 7 bases line up with TRBD1. The CDR3 length is 12 residues. V dropped 0 bases and J dropped 11; count of bases not matched to a gene: 1. CDR1 and CDR2 (germline): MGHRA, YSYEKL. Here the CDR3 DNA reads TGCGCCAGCAGCCAAGATGGACAGGCCCAGCATTTT. Amino acid sequence: CASSQDGQAQHF.

V is TRBV12-5 and J is TRBJ1-1; 11 nucleotides align to TRBD1. Looked up from germline, CDR1 is LGHNT and CDR2 is FRNRAP. This CDR3 region has 17 residues. Trimming cost V 6 bases and J 3 bases; bases outside gene matches: 12. Here the CDR3 reads CASGTTGQGVMYTEAFF. In nucleotides, the CDR3 is TGTGCTAGTGGGACTACGGGACAGGGGGTGATGTACACTGAAGCTTTCTTT.

This clonotype was recorded at least ten times. The rearrangement uses TRBV7-2 and TRBJ1-1; D not certain. Trimming removed 1 base at V and 0 bases at J, with 9 bases between. CDR3 length equals 15 residues. CDR1 and CDR2 (germline): SGHTA, FQGNSA. The DNA of the CDR3 is TGTGCCAGCAGCTTAGTCGCCATCTTGAACACTGAAGCTTTCTTT. Amino acid sequence: CASSLVAILNTEAFF.

This clonotype was seen a few times. The V call is TRBV2, the J call TRBJ2-1; no clear D gene. Germline values: CDR1 SNHLY, CDR2 FYNNEI. V shed 4 bases and J shed 0 bases, with 10 bases lying between them. This CDR3 region has 15 residues. The CDR3 DNA follows: TGTGCCAGCAGTGCCCTGAACCCCTCCTACAATGAGCAGTTCTTC. Residues: CASSALNPSYNEQFF.

CDR3 loop: CASSFYQSGSASEKLFF. For the CDR3, the DNA is TGTGCCAGCAGCTTTTATCAATCGGGCTCTGCAAGTGAAAAACTGTTTTTT. The chain is built from TRBV5-5 and TRBJ1-4; D uncertain. Germline loops: CDR1 SGHKS, CDR2 YYEKEE (reference sequence). This CDR3 region has 17 residues. Deletions cut 2 bases from V and 7 bases from J, with 21 bases between.

This sequence joins TRBV18 and TRBJ2-1; TRBD2 aligns across 9 bases. J was trimmed by 8 bases and V by 2 bases; bases with no gene match: 7. CDR3 length: 15 amino acids. The germline V gene encodes CDR1 KGHSH and CDR2 LQKENI. Here the CDR3 reads CASSPNSGSRDEQFF. As DNA, the CDR3 is TGTGCCAGCTCACCAAATAGCGGGAGTAGGGATGAGCAGTTCTTC. The full variable domain, with the rest looked up from reference TRBV18 and TRBJ2-1, is NAGVMQNPRHLVRRRGQEARLRCSPMKGHSHVYWYRQLPEEGLKFMVYLQKENIIDESGMPKERFSAEFPKEGPSILRIQQVVRGDSAAYFCASSPNSGSRDEQFFGPGTRLTVL.

The chain employs TRBV18 and TRBJ2-3; 7 nucleotides agree with TRBD1. V trimming: 0 bases; J trimming: 2 bases; junction bases outside the gene matches: 2. CDR1 is KGHSH, CDR2 LQKENI, per germline. CDR3 size: 15 residues. The CDR3 reads CASSPPQGHTDTQYF. The CDR3 coding sequence is TGTGCCAGCTCACCACCACAGGGGCACACAGATACGCAGTATTTT.

The chain is built from TRBV12-3 or TRBV12-4 and TRBJ2-1, with 10 bases aligning to TRBD2. V lost 6 bases and J lost 4; bases outside the gene matches: 6. The CDR3 covers 15 residues. The CDR3 DNA reads as TGTGCCAGCAGCAAGGGACTAGCGACTTACAATGAGCAGTTCTTC. Its protein is CASSKGLATYNEQFF.

This clonotype occurred many times. The V call is TRBV6-5, the J call TRBJ2-1, with 11 positions matching TRBD2. In germline, CDR1 is MNHEY, CDR2 SVGAGI. This CDR3 has 16 residues. Trimming at V came to 5 bases and at J to 3 bases, leaving 6 bases not matched to a gene. In DNA form, the CDR3 reads TGTGCCAGCAGTCCCCCGGGACTAGCGGACTACAATGAGCAGTTCTTC. It translates to CASSPPGLADYNEQFF.

This clonotype was picked up many times. The chain links TRBV5-4 to TRBJ2-3, with D possibly TRBD2 on 6 matching bases. V lost 2 bases and J lost 6, with 13 bases in between. Germline V gene sequence: CDR1 SGHNT, CDR2 YYREEE (reference sequence). The CDR3 is 14 amino acids. The CDR3 protein is CASSFGGDGDTQYF. The CDR3 DNA is TGTGCCAGCAGCTTCGGCGGGGACGGGGATACGCAGTATTTT. Full variable domain (rest looked up from reference TRBV5-4 and TRBJ2-3): ETGVTQSPTHLIKTRGQQVTLRCSSQSGHNTVSWYQQALGQGPQFIFQYYREEENGRGNFPPRFSGLQFPNYSSELNVNALELDDSALYLCASSFGGDGDTQYFGPGTRLTVL.

The chain employs TRBV2 and TRBJ1-4, with D uncertain. Germline CDR1 is SNHLY and CDR2 is FYNNEI. Trimming removed 1 base from V and 0 bases from J, with 9 bases in between. The CDR3 is made up of 16 amino acids. The CDR3 nucleotides read TGTGCCAGCAGTGAAGTCGGCGGTGCAACTAATGAAAAACTGTTTTTT. It yields the protein CASSEVGGATNEKLFF.